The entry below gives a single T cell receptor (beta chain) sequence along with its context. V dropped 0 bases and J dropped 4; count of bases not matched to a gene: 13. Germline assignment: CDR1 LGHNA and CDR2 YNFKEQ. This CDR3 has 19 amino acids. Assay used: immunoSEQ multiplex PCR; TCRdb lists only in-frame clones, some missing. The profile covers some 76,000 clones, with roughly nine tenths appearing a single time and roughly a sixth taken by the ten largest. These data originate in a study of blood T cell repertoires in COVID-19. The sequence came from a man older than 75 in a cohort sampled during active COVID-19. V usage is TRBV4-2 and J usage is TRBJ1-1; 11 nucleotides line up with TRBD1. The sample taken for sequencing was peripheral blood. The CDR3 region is CASSQDSPRTGGLGTEAFF. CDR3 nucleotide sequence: TGTGCCAGCAGCCAAGATAGCCCCCGGACAGGGGGCCTTGGCACTGAAGCTTTCTTT.